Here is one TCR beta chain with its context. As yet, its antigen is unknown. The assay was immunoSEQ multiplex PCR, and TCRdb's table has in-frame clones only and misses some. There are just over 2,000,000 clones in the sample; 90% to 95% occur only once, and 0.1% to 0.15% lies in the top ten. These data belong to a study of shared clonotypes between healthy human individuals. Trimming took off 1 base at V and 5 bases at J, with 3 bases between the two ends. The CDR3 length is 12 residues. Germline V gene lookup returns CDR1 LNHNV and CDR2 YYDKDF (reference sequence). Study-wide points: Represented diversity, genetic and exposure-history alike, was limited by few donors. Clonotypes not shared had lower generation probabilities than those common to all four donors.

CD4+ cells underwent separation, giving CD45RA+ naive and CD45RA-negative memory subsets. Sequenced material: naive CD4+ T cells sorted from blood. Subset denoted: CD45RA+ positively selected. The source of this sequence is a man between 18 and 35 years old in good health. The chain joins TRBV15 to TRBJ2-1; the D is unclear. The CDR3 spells CATSRGDNEQFF. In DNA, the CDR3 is TGTGCCACCAGCAGAGGGGACAATGAGCAGTTCTTC.